This T cell receptor (beta chain) emerged from a study of T cell responses to AZD1222 COVID-19 vaccine. In the study overall: Analysis merged second doses at about 4 or about 12 weeks. Points from the study as a whole: Donors in the cohort were predominantly white British and more often female, and clonal diversity was possibly underestimated. It was only after the peak T cell response that any repertoires were sampled. Unmutated variant regions are reportedly the target of nearly half of TCRs that are spike-specific.

The length of the CDR3 is 13 residues. Germline CDR1 and CDR2: ENHRY and SYGVKD. Trimming removed 5 bases at V and 5 bases at J, with 9 bases between. Note on this clone: What it recognizes is unknown.

The repertoire was sequenced with immunoSEQ multiplex PCR; TCRdb's copy has only in-frame clones and lacks some. The sample yields about 86,000 clones, 60% to 80% seen once. This clonotype was sampled from an adult in good health. Source: peripheral blood, taken on day 0 of AZD1222 vaccination. The V gene is TRBV10-3, the J gene TRBJ2-2; D ambiguous. CDR3 in amino acids: CAISPTETGELFF. CDR3 coding DNA: TGTGCCATCAGTCCTACTGAAACCGGGGAGCTGTTTTTT.